The rows below give T cell receptor beta chains drawn from one sample of a study of Graves' ophthalmopathy and Graves' hyperthyroidism. TCRdb processed the multiplex PCR reads anew with MiXCR; each CDR3 protein has one entry. The sample includes 400,000 or so distinct CDR3 sequences, about 15% of them seen just once. The sample was peripheral blood. These TCRs come from an adult woman with stable Graves' hyperthyroidism. Each CDR3 is given without its conserved first and last residue. Some rows mark clone size as missing; the rest say once, few, many or name a class of expanded clone.

>TRBV28|.|TRBJ2-7
ASSSLTSGRYEQW
>TRBV6-5|many|TRBJ2-2
ASSYFGLAGDTGELF
>TRBV7-9|many|TRBJ1-2
ASSAVEGGYT
>TRBV2|many|TRBJ1-6
ASGAARALYNSPLH
>TRBV20-1|.|TRBJ1-3
SAGAGGAGNTIY
>TRBV7-2|.|TRBJ2-7
ASSFMDEQY
>TRBV6-2/TRBV6-3|.|TRBJ1-2
ASSLHGGGDSPLNYGYT
>TRBV20-1|many|TRBJ1-1
SALGQGLWYTEAF
>TRBV6-1|many|TRBJ2-2
ASSTGTGGTGELF
>TRBV12-3/TRBV12-4|.|TRBJ1-5
ASSLGMGTGMNQPQH
>TRBV6-5|.|TRBJ2-7
ASSLVLAGYEQY
>TRBV19|few|TRBJ2-6
ASSIVAGVHTGANVLT
>TRBV12-3/TRBV12-4|many|TRBJ2-4
TSSFGGGIAKNIQY
>TRBV20-1|many|TRBJ1-2
SARSIRYGYT
>TRBV12-3/TRBV12-4|.|TRBJ2-6
ASSLAGTALNSGSNVLT
>TRBV6-1|.|TRBJ1-2
ASLSWSRYT